The present TCR beta chain was sequenced within a study of T cells in Graves' hyperthyroidism and ophthalmopathy (dated by TCRdb to the late 2010s). Study-level background: Peripheral blood samples were taken at the time of initial diagnosis, prior to any treatment. To identify distinguishing TCR V-J signatures, a discovery cohort of about 95 patients was used, comprising fewer than 45 with Graves' ophthalmopathy and 57 with stable Graves' hyperthyroidism. An independent validation cohort of under 20 hyperthyroidism patients and about 16 patients who later progressed to ophthalmopathy tested prospective prediction of ophthalmopathy. The approximately 100 discovery patients were divided at random into training and test sets in a 7:3 ratio. In more than 5 Graves' hyperthyroidism patients, the study also compared T-cell repertoires from thyroid tissue with T-cell repertoires from blood. Following sampling, methimazole starting at 30 mg daily was given to hyperthyroidism patients, and high-dose intravenous methylprednisolone was given to ophthalmopathy patients. The paper describes TCR Vbeta CDR3 sequencing of 140 or so peripheral blood samples, made up of about 40 ophthalmopathy patients, 70 to 75 hyperthyroidism patients and roughly 17 progressor patients. Overall results and qualifications from the work: Most expanded thyroid clonotypes (frequency above 0.001) were also detected in blood, a finding suggesting that blood repertoires may reflect thyroid immune responses. In validation, the model predicted progression to ophthalmopathy with approximately 71% sensitivity and roughly 75% specificity, a median of 6.5 months before onset. No statistical method was used to fix the sample size in advance, and group allocation was not hidden from the investigators. In cross-validation, a model built on a 13 V-J signature told ophthalmopathy apart from stable hyperthyroidism with just under 90% sensitivity and about 81% specificity, and in testing the same model reached 80%/75%.

The TCR beta CDR3 regions were amplified from the RNA transcripts. For the first round of RT-PCR on the TCR CDR3, the HTBI primer set was used together with the Qiagen OneStep RT-PCR kit. Libraries were constructed in a second round of multiplex PCR, after which size selection and purification were carried out. The libraries were sequenced on an Illumina HiSeq2000 using paired-end 100 bp reads. The original methods were these. SOAPnuke was used to process the raw data, with reads discarded if the reads contained adapters or uncalled bases, had a mean Phred below 15, or lacked an exact constant-primer or identifier match. High-quality paired reads were merged with COPE v1.2.5, and unique nucleotide sequences were defined as clonotypes. MiTCR v1.1 was used to align clonotypes to the IMGT TRBV, TRBD and TRBJ reference segments. The analysis was restricted to V-J combinations with a frequency above 0.0001, which together covered about 99% of the repertoires. The TCS score was defined as the ratio of F50 (clonal expansion) to E x V (chaos), calculated using BLOSUM62-based TCRdist between CDR3 peptides within each V-J. Welch's t-statistics and random forest reduced roughly 500 V-J features to 13, which were used in a naive Bayes classifier (R e1071). TCRdb reprocessing: public reads trimmed at Q25 with fastp, clones called with MiXCR, in-frame beta chains kept. Under each unique CDR3 protein, matching rows form one entry showing the most common genes and DNA. The V and J calls here are based on TCRdb, not the publication. The sample yields roughly 550,000 distinct CDR3 sequences; 15% to 20% were counted once. The top ten clonotypes cover about 31% of the sample.

Details on this clonotype: Its cognate antigen has yet to be identified. No clone much larger than this one lies a single base away; base qualities are absent.

In the ophthalmopathy patients, disease was moderately to severely active, with a Clinical Activity Score of 3 or more, a NOSPECS grade of 4 or more, and a duration of less than 3 months. Any patient with an uncontrolled infection, another autoimmune disease, pregnancy or lactation was excluded. Diagnoses were established on the basis of clinical symptoms, serum thyroxine and TRAb, thyroid ultrasound, and orbital computed tomography. PBMCs were separated from approximately 10 ml of fresh peripheral blood using Ficoll-Paque density gradient centrifugation. Total RNA was extracted using Trizol reagent, and RNA quality was assessed on an Agilent 2100 Bioanalyzer. V is pared back by 6 bases and J by 7 bases, with 13 bases lying between the germline termini. CDR1 WNHNN and CDR2 SYGVQD are derived from the germline V gene (reference sequence). The CDR3 numbers 13 residues from cysteine through phenylalanine. Only the CDR3 DNA is retained, 39 bases long and in frame from the first base.

Sequenced sample: blood. This receptor was taken from a woman aged 25 to 45 with Graves' ophthalmopathy. This receptor chain uses TRBV10-1 and TRBJ2-1; the D gene lacks a confident call. The CDR3 region has the sequence CASRDDSVNEQFF. In nucleotides, the sequence is TGCGCCAGCAGGGACGATAGTGTGAATGAGCAGTTCTTC.